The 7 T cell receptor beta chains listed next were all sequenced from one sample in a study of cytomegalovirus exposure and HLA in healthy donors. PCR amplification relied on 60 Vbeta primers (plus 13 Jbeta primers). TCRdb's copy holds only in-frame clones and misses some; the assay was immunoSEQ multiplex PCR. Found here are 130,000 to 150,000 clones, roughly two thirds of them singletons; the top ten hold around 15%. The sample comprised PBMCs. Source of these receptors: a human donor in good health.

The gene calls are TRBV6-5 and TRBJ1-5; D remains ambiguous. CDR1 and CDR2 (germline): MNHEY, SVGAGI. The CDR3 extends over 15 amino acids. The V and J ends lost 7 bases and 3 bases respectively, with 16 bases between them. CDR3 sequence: CASTIKPGNNQPQHF. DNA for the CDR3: TGTGCCAGCACCATTAAGCCGGGGAACAATCAGCCCCAGCATTTT.

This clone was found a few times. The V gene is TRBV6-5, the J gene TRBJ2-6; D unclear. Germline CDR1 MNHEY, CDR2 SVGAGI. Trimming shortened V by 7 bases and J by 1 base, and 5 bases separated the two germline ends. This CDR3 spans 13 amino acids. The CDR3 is CASTLSGANVLTF. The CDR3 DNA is TGTGCCAGCACCTTATCTGGGGCCAACGTCCTGACTTTC.

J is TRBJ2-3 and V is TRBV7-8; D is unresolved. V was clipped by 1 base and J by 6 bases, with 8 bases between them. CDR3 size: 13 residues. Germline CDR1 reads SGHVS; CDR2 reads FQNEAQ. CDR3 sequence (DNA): TGTGCCAGCAGCTTAGTCAGGATGGATACGCAGTATTTT. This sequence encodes CASSLVRMDTQYF.

The CDR3 coding sequence is TGTGCCAGCAGTTTGGGGGCGCTTGGCAATCAGCCCCAGCATTTT. It codes for CASSLGALGNQPQHF. The chain is built from TRBV27 and TRBJ1-5, with a tentative D call TRBD1 (6 bases). CDR1 MNHEY and CDR2 SMNVEV come from the germline V gene (reference sequence). CDR3 length: 15 amino acids. The V and J ends lost 3 bases and 2 bases respectively, with 11 bases between them.

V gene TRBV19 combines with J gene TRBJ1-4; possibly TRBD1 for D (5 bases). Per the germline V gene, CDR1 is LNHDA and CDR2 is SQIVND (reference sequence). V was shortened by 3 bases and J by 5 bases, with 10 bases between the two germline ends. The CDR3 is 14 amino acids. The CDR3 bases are TGTGCCAGTAGTATCAGGGTCATAAATGAAAAACTGTTTTTT. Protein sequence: CASSIRVINEKLFF.

Here the CDR3 reads CASSRGTGLYEQYF. The CDR3 DNA is TGTGCCAGCAGCCGAGGGACAGGACTTTACGAGCAGTACTTC. The gene calls are TRBV4-2 and TRBJ2-7; 8 nucleotides agree with TRBD1. J gave up 4 bases and V 4 bases, and 6 bases lay outside the gene matches. Germline assignment: CDR1 LGHNA and CDR2 YNFKEQ. This CDR3 is 14 amino acids long.

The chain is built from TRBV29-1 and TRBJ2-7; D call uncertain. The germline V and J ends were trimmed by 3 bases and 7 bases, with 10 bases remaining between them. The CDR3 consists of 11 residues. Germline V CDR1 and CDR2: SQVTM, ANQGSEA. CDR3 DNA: TGCAGCGTTGATAACAGTCCTGAGCAGTACTTC. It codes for CSVDNSPEQYF.